The clone carrying this T cell receptor beta chain has only a few counts. The antigen remains unidentified. This record belongs to a study of post-analysis software for immune sequencing data. Carried by the TCR beta cDNA libraries were unique molecular identifiers. TCRdb recomputed calls from the PCR reads with MiXCR, one row per CDR3 protein. The sample consists of about 260,000 distinct CDR3 sequences, 36% of them appearing once. Study findings and constraints: Higher frequency in patients than in controls was seen for five TRBV segments, with TRBV5-6, TRBV5-1 and TRBV20-1 among them.

This CDR3 contains 15 residues. CDR1 and CDR2 (germline): DFQATT, SNEGSKA (reference sequence). V gave up 2 bases and J gave up 4 bases; unmatched junction bases: 9. The source is a girl aged 10-17 years with multiple sclerosis. The specimen sequenced was blood. The chain joins TRBV20-1 to TRBJ2-5, with 8 positions matching TRBD2. The CDR3 here is CSARTIAGTGETQYF. Written as DNA, the CDR3 is TGCAGTGCTAGAACCATAGCGGGAACAGGAGAGACCCAGTACTTC.